This is a list of T cell receptor beta chains from one sample in a study of cytomegalovirus exposure and HLA in healthy donors. Produced via immunoSEQ multiplex PCR; TCRdb's table is partial and in-frame only. The table records around 180,000 clones, roughly 88% of them present only once. Sequencing was performed on PBMCs. These receptor sequences come from a woman aged 18-29 years in good health and CMV-seronegative. The CDR3 runs from the conserved cysteine through the conserved F or W. Each record gives: J gene, clone size, D gene, V gene, CDR3 DNA, CDR3 protein. The D gene is left open where the match is weak. The size of a clone is reported for some rows only, either as once, few or many, or as a class for expanded clones.

j_call: TRBJ2-1
clone_size: .
d_call: .
v_call: TRBV29-1
cdr3_nt: TGCAGCGTTGAGGACCCCGGGGGTACGATACAGTTCTTC
cdr3_aa: CSVEDPGGTIQFF

j_call: TRBJ1-5
clone_size: .
d_call: .
v_call: TRBV18
cdr3_nt: TGTGCCAGCTCACTTTCTACGGGAGGGGCCCATAGCAATCAGCCCCAGCATTTT
cdr3_aa: CASSLSTGGAHSNQPQHF

j_call: TRBJ1-2
clone_size: .
d_call: .
v_call: TRBV5-8
cdr3_nt: TGTGCCAGCAGCTTGGGCTCAGGGGATGTATTCGGCTACACCTTC
cdr3_aa: CASSLGSGDVFGYTF

j_call: TRBJ2-2
clone_size: .
d_call: TRBD2
v_call: TRBV5-4
cdr3_nt: TGTGCCAGCAGCTCGACCCGGGGGGGGGCTTGGACCGGGGAGCTGTTTTTT
cdr3_aa: CASSSTRGGAWTGELFF

j_call: TRBJ1-2
clone_size: .
d_call: TRBD1
v_call: TRBV28
cdr3_nt: TGTGCCAGCAGTTTGGGGACAGGCAGAGGCTACACCTTC
cdr3_aa: CASSLGTGRGYTF

j_call: TRBJ1-1
clone_size: few
d_call: .
v_call: TRBV6-6
cdr3_nt: TGTGCCAGCAGTTACTCGACAGGGAACACTGAAGCTTTCTTT
cdr3_aa: CASSYSTGNTEAFF

j_call: TRBJ2-3
clone_size: .
d_call: .
v_call: TRBV5-1
cdr3_nt: TGCGCCAGCAGGCCCGGTGGGCCTCTGGTAGATACGCAGTATTTT
cdr3_aa: CASRPGGPLVDTQYF

j_call: TRBJ2-5
clone_size: once
d_call: .
v_call: TRBV2
cdr3_nt: TGTGCCAGCCTGGCTCAACACAGGACAGACCAAGAGACCCAGTACTTC
cdr3_aa: CASLAQHRTDQETQYF

j_call: TRBJ1-2
clone_size: .
d_call: .
v_call: TRBV14
cdr3_nt: TGTGCCAGCAGCCCGGACTATGGCTACACCTTC
cdr3_aa: CASSPDYGYTF

j_call: TRBJ2-7
clone_size: .
d_call: .
v_call: TRBV6-5
cdr3_nt: TGTGCCAGCAGTTCCGGAACAGAGGAGGCTTCCTACGAGCAGTACTTC
cdr3_aa: CASSSGTEEASYEQYF

j_call: TRBJ2-7
clone_size: .
d_call: .
v_call: TRBV5-1
cdr3_nt: TGCGCCAGCAGCCAAACCGGGACGGGGGACGAGCAGTACTTC
cdr3_aa: CASSQTGTGDEQYF

j_call: TRBJ1-1
clone_size: .
d_call: .
v_call: TRBV19
cdr3_nt: TGTGCCAGTAGTATTATGGGGCAGCTCAACACTGAAGCTTTCTTT
cdr3_aa: CASSIMGQLNTEAFF

j_call: TRBJ1-3
clone_size: .
d_call: .
v_call: TRBV6-5
cdr3_nt: TGTGCCAGCAGTTACGGGGCATCGGGAAACACCATATATTTT
cdr3_aa: CASSYGASGNTIYF

j_call: TRBJ1-2
clone_size: .
d_call: TRBD1
v_call: TRBV10-3
cdr3_nt: TGTGCCATCAGTGAGACTACAGGGGGCAGCTACACCTTC
cdr3_aa: CAISETTGGSYTF

j_call: TRBJ2-7
clone_size: .
d_call: .
v_call: TRBV19
cdr3_nt: TGTGCCAGTAGTATTAGCGGCAAATCCTACGAGCAGTACTTC
cdr3_aa: CASSISGKSYEQYF

j_call: TRBJ1-4
clone_size: once
d_call: TRBD1
v_call: TRBV5-1
cdr3_nt: TGCGCCAGCAGCTGGTGGGACAGGTCGCATGAAAAACTGTTTTTT
cdr3_aa: CASSWWDRSHEKLFF

j_call: TRBJ1-3
clone_size: .
d_call: TRBD1
v_call: TRBV5-1
cdr3_nt: TGCGCCAGCAGCGCAAATCCCAGGGGGTCTGGAAACACCATATATTTT
cdr3_aa: CASSANPRGSGNTIYF

j_call: TRBJ2-1
clone_size: .
d_call: .
v_call: TRBV5-1
cdr3_nt: TGCGCCAGCAGCTTGGGTAATTCCTACAATGAGCAGTTCTTC
cdr3_aa: CASSLGNSYNEQFF

j_call: TRBJ2-1
clone_size: .
d_call: TRBD1
v_call: TRBV19
cdr3_nt: TGTGCCAGTAGTATAGGGGGACAGGGGGCCTACAATGAGCAGTTCTTC
cdr3_aa: CASSIGGQGAYNEQFF

j_call: TRBJ2-6
clone_size: .
d_call: .
v_call: TRBV2
cdr3_nt: TGTGCCAGCAGCTACAGAAACAGGGCTGGGGCCAACGTCCTGACTTTC
cdr3_aa: CASSYRNRAGANVLTF

j_call: TRBJ1-2
clone_size: .
d_call: .
v_call: TRBV19
cdr3_nt: TGTGCCAGTAGGGCAGGGTTCAATGGCTACACCTTC
cdr3_aa: CASRAGFNGYTF

j_call: TRBJ2-1
clone_size: .
d_call: .
v_call: TRBV6-6
cdr3_nt: TGTGCCAGCACCCTACGTAGGGGCCCCCTGGATGAGCAGTTCTTC
cdr3_aa: CASTLRRGPLDEQFF

j_call: TRBJ2-3
clone_size: .
d_call: TRBD2
v_call: TRBV6-4
cdr3_nt: TGTGCCAGCAGTGCCGGGCGGGGGGGCGGAGATACGCAGTATTTT
cdr3_aa: CASSAGRGGGDTQYF

j_call: TRBJ2-1
clone_size: .
d_call: TRBD2
v_call: TRBV9
cdr3_nt: TGTGCCAGCAGCGTAGTTATGGGGGGGTACTACAATGAGCAGTTCTTC
cdr3_aa: CASSVVMGGYYNEQFF

j_call: TRBJ2-3
clone_size: .
d_call: .
v_call: TRBV6-4
cdr3_nt: TGTGCCAGCAGTGACAGGGGTGAGACAGATACGCAGTATTTT
cdr3_aa: CASSDRGETDTQYF

j_call: TRBJ2-3
clone_size: .
d_call: TRBD2
v_call: TRBV5-1
cdr3_nt: TGCGCCAGCAGCTTGACCCTAGCGGGAGCCCCAACAGATACGCAGTATTTT
cdr3_aa: CASSLTLAGAPTDTQYF

j_call: TRBJ2-7
clone_size: .
d_call: .
v_call: TRBV14
cdr3_nt: TGTGCCAGCAGCCAAAGGGGGGGAGTAGGGGCCTACGAGCAGTACTTC
cdr3_aa: CASSQRGGVGAYEQYF

j_call: TRBJ1-5
clone_size: few
d_call: TRBD1
v_call: TRBV6-1
cdr3_nt: TGTGCCAGCAGGGGACAGGGATATGGCAATCAGCCCCAGCATTTT
cdr3_aa: CASRGQGYGNQPQHF

j_call: TRBJ1-3
clone_size: .
d_call: .
v_call: TRBV5-1
cdr3_nt: TGCGCCAGCACCACGACACCCTTGAGCTCTGGAAACACCATATATTTT
cdr3_aa: CASTTTPLSSGNTIYF

j_call: TRBJ2-5
clone_size: .
d_call: TRBD2
v_call: TRBV7-2
cdr3_nt: TGTGCCAGCAGCGATTGGCGCCGGGAGGGGGAGACCCAGTACTTC
cdr3_aa: CASSDWRREGETQYF

j_call: TRBJ2-7
clone_size: .
d_call: .
v_call: TRBV27
cdr3_nt: TGTGCCAGCAGTCTTTCATTAGCCGGAGCGGACTACGAGCAGTACTTC
cdr3_aa: CASSLSLAGADYEQYF

j_call: TRBJ2-1
clone_size: .
d_call: .
v_call: TRBV11-2
cdr3_nt: TGTGCCAGCAGCTTAGTGTTTCGGGGGTACAATGAGCAGTTCTTC
cdr3_aa: CASSLVFRGYNEQFF

j_call: TRBJ2-1
clone_size: .
d_call: TRBD1
v_call: TRBV5-1
cdr3_nt: TGCGCCAGCCGGTCGGGACAGGGGGCTAGGAATGAGCAGTTCTTC
cdr3_aa: CASRSGQGARNEQFF

j_call: TRBJ2-3
clone_size: few
d_call: TRBD2
v_call: TRBV9
cdr3_nt: TGTGCCAGCAGCGTAGGTGTTAGCGGGGGCACAGATACGCAGTATTTT
cdr3_aa: CASSVGVSGGTDTQYF

j_call: TRBJ2-5
clone_size: .
d_call: TRBD1
v_call: TRBV27
cdr3_nt: TGTGCCAGTCGAGACAGGGGGCATGGGACCCAGTACTTC
cdr3_aa: CASRDRGHGTQYF

j_call: TRBJ2-7
clone_size: once
d_call: TRBD1
v_call: TRBV5-1
cdr3_nt: TGCGCCAGCAGCACCACAGGGGACGAGCAGTACTTC
cdr3_aa: CASSTTGDEQYF

j_call: TRBJ2-4
clone_size: .
d_call: .
v_call: TRBV7-9
cdr3_nt: TGTGCCAGCAGCCGGGGACAACAAATTCAGTACTTC
cdr3_aa: CASSRGQQIQYF

j_call: TRBJ2-3
clone_size: .
d_call: TRBD2
v_call: TRBV9
cdr3_nt: TGTGCCAGCAGCGTAGTCCAGCGGGGGAGCACAGATACGCAGTATTTT
cdr3_aa: CASSVVQRGSTDTQYF

j_call: TRBJ2-7
clone_size: few
d_call: TRBD2
v_call: TRBV11-2
cdr3_nt: TGTGCCAGCAGCTTAGATCCCCTTTGGACTAGCGGGGTTTCCCCCTACGAGCAGTACTTC
cdr3_aa: CASSLDPLWTSGVSPYEQYF

j_call: TRBJ1-1
clone_size: .
d_call: .
v_call: TRBV7-9
cdr3_nt: TGTGCCAGCAGCTTACAGAACACTGAAGCTTTCTTT
cdr3_aa: CASSLQNTEAFF

j_call: TRBJ2-1
clone_size: .
d_call: TRBD2
v_call: TRBV29-1
cdr3_nt: TGCAGCGCTGGGGGGACTAGCGGGCGTAGCTCCTACAATGAGCAGTTCTTC
cdr3_aa: CSAGGTSGRSSYNEQFF

j_call: TRBJ2-3
clone_size: .
d_call: TRBD2
v_call: TRBV7-2
cdr3_nt: TGTGCCAGCAGCCTGCGGGGGACTAGCACAGATACGCAGTATTTT
cdr3_aa: CASSLRGTSTDTQYF

j_call: TRBJ1-5
clone_size: .
d_call: .
v_call: TRBV7-7
cdr3_nt: TGTGCCAGCAGCTTAGGCGAGAATCAGCCCCAGCATTTT
cdr3_aa: CASSLGENQPQHF

j_call: TRBJ1-3
clone_size: .
d_call: .
v_call: TRBV5-5
cdr3_nt: TGTGCCAGCAGCCCGAGGACATTCTCTGGAAACACCATATATTTT
cdr3_aa: CASSPRTFSGNTIYF

j_call: TRBJ2-1
clone_size: .
d_call: TRBD1
v_call: TRBV10-3
cdr3_nt: TGTGCCATCACCGGGACAGGGATAGTCAATGAGCAGTTCTTC
cdr3_aa: CAITGTGIVNEQFF

j_call: TRBJ1-6
clone_size: .
d_call: TRBD1
v_call: TRBV25-1
cdr3_nt: TGTGCCAGCAGTGAACCGACAGGGGTGGGTTCACCCCTCCACTTT
cdr3_aa: CASSEPTGVGSPLHF

j_call: TRBJ1-1
clone_size: .
d_call: .
v_call: TRBV19
cdr3_nt: TGTGCCAGTAGTATAGTAGGGTCCGGGAGCGAAGCTTTCTTT
cdr3_aa: CASSIVGSGSEAFF

j_call: TRBJ2-6
clone_size: .
d_call: TRBD2
v_call: TRBV7-6
cdr3_nt: TGTGCCAGCAGCCTAAACGACGGGGGGGCTCGGGCCAACGTCCTGACTTTC
cdr3_aa: CASSLNDGGARANVLTF